These T cell receptor beta chains were read from a single sample in a study of blood T cell repertoires in COVID-19. Clones were read by immunoSEQ multiplex PCR, and TCRdb kept only the in-frame ones, dropping some. This sample has roughly 150,000 clones; 83% occur once, and the top ten carry approximately 19%. Sample: peripheral blood. The receptors were gathered from a woman between 65 and 79 years old who had recovered from COVID-19. Each CDR3 is given with its conserved first and last residue. The D gene is left open where the match is weak. Where a row states a size, it is once, few, many or the class of an expanded clone; other rows omit it.

D gene: NA; J gene: TRBJ1-2; clone size: NA; V gene: TRBV7-9; CDR3 protein: CASSSTSLGGAGGYTF; CDR3 DNA: TGTGCCAGCAGCTCCACCTCCTTGGGGGGGGCGGGTGGCTACACCTTC
D gene: NA; J gene: TRBJ1-2; clone size: NA; V gene: TRBV7-2; CDR3 protein: CASSLGGEGDYGYTF; CDR3 DNA: TGTGCCAGCAGCTTAGGGGGGGAGGGAGACTATGGCTACACCTTC
D gene: TRBD2; J gene: TRBJ2-7; clone size: NA; V gene: TRBV5-1; CDR3 protein: CASRQGGGPGEQYF; CDR3 DNA: TGCGCCAGCAGGCAGGGCGGGGGGCCCGGCGAGCAGTACTTC
D gene: NA; J gene: TRBJ2-5; clone size: NA; V gene: TRBV20-1; CDR3 protein: CSATRETQYF; CDR3 DNA: TGCAGTGCTACCCGGGAGACCCAGTACTTC
D gene: TRBD1; J gene: TRBJ2-7; clone size: once; V gene: TRBV11-2; CDR3 protein: CASTLWDRGLGEQYF; CDR3 DNA: TGTGCCAGCACCCTGTGGGACAGGGGGCTTGGAGAGCAGTACTTC
D gene: NA; J gene: TRBJ1-5; clone size: NA; V gene: TRBV29-1; CDR3 protein: CSVTNQGQPQHF; CDR3 DNA: TGCAGCGTCACAAATCAGGGTCAGCCCCAGCATTTT
D gene: NA; J gene: TRBJ1-3; clone size: NA; V gene: TRBV18; CDR3 protein: CASSPGLLLGGNTIYF; CDR3 DNA: TGTGCCAGCTCACCGGGACTGCTCCTGGGCGGAAACACCATATATTTT
D gene: NA; J gene: TRBJ2-5; clone size: NA; V gene: TRBV30; CDR3 protein: CAWSPVGQETQYF; CDR3 DNA: TGTGCCTGGAGTCCGGTCGGCCAAGAGACCCAGTACTTC
D gene: NA; J gene: TRBJ2-3; clone size: NA; V gene: TRBV4-2; CDR3 protein: CASSQRPDYDTQYF; CDR3 DNA: TGTGCCAGCAGCCAACGACCCGACTATGATACGCAGTATTTT
D gene: NA; J gene: TRBJ1-4; clone size: NA; V gene: TRBV18; CDR3 protein: CASSPPGGEGNEKLFF; CDR3 DNA: TGTGCCAGCTCACCACCGGGGGGGGAAGGCAATGAAAAACTGTTTTTT
D gene: TRBD1; J gene: TRBJ2-1; clone size: few; V gene: TRBV3-1/TRBV3-2; CDR3 protein: CASSQPGGYNEQFF; CDR3 DNA: TGTGCCAGCAGCCAGCCAGGGGGCTACAATGAGCAGTTCTTC
D gene: NA; J gene: TRBJ1-5; clone size: NA; V gene: TRBV30; CDR3 protein: CAWSVGDRGYQPQHF; CDR3 DNA: TGTGCCTGGAGTGTCGGAGACAGAGGTTATCAGCCCCAGCATTTT
D gene: NA; J gene: TRBJ1-4; clone size: NA; V gene: TRBV18; CDR3 protein: CASSGSGVVNEKLFF; CDR3 DNA: TGTGCCAGCTCGGGCTCCGGGGTTGTTAATGAAAAACTGTTTTTT
D gene: NA; J gene: TRBJ2-5; clone size: NA; V gene: TRBV25-1; CDR3 protein: CATADRWETQYF; CDR3 DNA: TGTGCCACCGCGGACAGATGGGAGACCCAGTACTTC
D gene: TRBD1; J gene: TRBJ1-2; clone size: NA; V gene: TRBV7-3; CDR3 protein: CASSLSGTGPYGYTF; CDR3 DNA: TGTGCCAGCAGCTTAAGCGGGACAGGCCCCTATGGCTACACCTTC
D gene: NA; J gene: TRBJ2-7; clone size: NA; V gene: TRBV15; CDR3 protein: CATSRPPRGYEQYF; CDR3 DNA: TGTGCCACCAGCAGGCCTCCCCGCGGCTACGAGCAGTACTTC
D gene: NA; J gene: TRBJ2-6; clone size: NA; V gene: TRBV18; CDR3 protein: CASSADSGANVLTF; CDR3 DNA: TGTGCCAGCTCCGCGGACTCTGGGGCCAACGTCCTGACTTTC
D gene: NA; J gene: TRBJ1-6; clone size: NA; V gene: TRBV10-1; CDR3 protein: CASNTGNSPLHF; CDR3 DNA: TGCGCCAGCAATACGGGGAATTCACCCCTCCACTTT
D gene: TRBD2; J gene: TRBJ2-5; clone size: NA; V gene: TRBV27; CDR3 protein: CASSRSGGQETQYF; CDR3 DNA: TGTGCCAGCAGCCGAAGCGGGGGCCAAGAGACCCAGTACTTC
D gene: NA; J gene: TRBJ1-1; clone size: once; V gene: TRBV29-1; CDR3 protein: CSVAGKNTEAFF; CDR3 DNA: TGCAGCGTAGCCGGGAAAAACACTGAAGCTTTCTTT
D gene: TRBD1; J gene: TRBJ2-7; clone size: NA; V gene: TRBV28; CDR3 protein: CASSLMTRGSPYEQYF; CDR3 DNA: TGTGCCAGCAGCCTAATGACCAGGGGGTCCCCCTACGAGCAGTACTTC
D gene: NA; J gene: TRBJ2-7; clone size: few; V gene: TRBV7-2; CDR3 protein: CASRYTPGHFRPYEQYF; CDR3 DNA: TGTGCCAGCAGGTACACACCTGGACATTTCCGCCCCTACGAGCAGTACTTC
D gene: TRBD2; J gene: TRBJ2-1; clone size: NA; V gene: TRBV4-3; CDR3 protein: CASSRRLAGGVNEQFF; CDR3 DNA: TGCGCCAGCAGCCGGCGACTAGCGGGAGGGGTCAATGAGCAGTTCTTC
D gene: TRBD2; J gene: TRBJ2-3; clone size: NA; V gene: TRBV7-2; CDR3 protein: CASSPSGRAGTQYF; CDR3 DNA: TGTGCCAGCAGCCCTAGCGGGAGGGCCGGTACGCAGTATTTT
D gene: TRBD2; J gene: TRBJ2-7; clone size: NA; V gene: TRBV28; CDR3 protein: CASSPGGGGTYEQYF; CDR3 DNA: TGTGCCAGCAGTCCCGGGGGGGGCGGGACCTACGAGCAGTACTTC
D gene: NA; J gene: TRBJ1-6; clone size: NA; V gene: TRBV9; CDR3 protein: CASSVGGDSPLHF; CDR3 DNA: TGTGCCAGCAGCGTTGGGGGGGACTCACCCCTCCACTTT
D gene: TRBD2; J gene: TRBJ2-2; clone size: NA; V gene: TRBV15; CDR3 protein: CATSRGSGRPNTGELFF; CDR3 DNA: TGTGCCACCAGCAGAGGTAGCGGGAGGCCGAACACCGGGGAGCTGTTTTTT
D gene: TRBD1; J gene: TRBJ1-6; clone size: few; V gene: TRBV18; CDR3 protein: CASSPRTGENSPLHF; CDR3 DNA: TGTGCCAGCTCACCCCGGACAGGGGAAAATTCACCCCTCCACTTT
D gene: TRBD1; J gene: TRBJ1-2; clone size: NA; V gene: TRBV7-3; CDR3 protein: CASSKDRGLGGYTF; CDR3 DNA: TGTGCCAGCAGCAAGGACAGGGGGCTTGGTGGCTACACCTTC
D gene: TRBD2; J gene: TRBJ2-1; clone size: NA; V gene: TRBV9; CDR3 protein: CASSPRTSGSYEQFF; CDR3 DNA: TGTGCCAGCAGCCCCAGGACTAGCGGGAGTTATGAGCAGTTCTTC
D gene: NA; J gene: TRBJ2-1; clone size: NA; V gene: TRBV7-2; CDR3 protein: CASTLGRGFTNEQFF; CDR3 DNA: TGTGCCAGCACCCTCGGGCGGGGATTCACCAATGAGCAGTTCTTC
D gene: TRBD1; J gene: TRBJ2-5; clone size: NA; V gene: TRBV6-5; CDR3 protein: CASSRGPETQYF; CDR3 DNA: TGTGCCAGCAGCAGGGGGCCAGAGACCCAGTACTTC
D gene: TRBD1; J gene: TRBJ1-4; clone size: NA; V gene: TRBV4-1; CDR3 protein: CASSPLTGGGKLFF; CDR3 DNA: TGCGCCAGCAGCCCCCTGACAGGGGGTGGAAAACTGTTTTTT
D gene: NA; J gene: TRBJ1-2; clone size: NA; V gene: TRBV19; CDR3 protein: CASTAGLYGYTF; CDR3 DNA: TGTGCCAGTACCGCAGGGTTGTATGGCTACACCTTC
D gene: NA; J gene: TRBJ1-3; clone size: NA; V gene: TRBV11-2; CDR3 protein: CASSLGPSGNTIYF; CDR3 DNA: TGTGCCAGCAGCTTAGGGCCCTCTGGAAACACCATATATTTT
D gene: NA; J gene: TRBJ2-7; clone size: few; V gene: TRBV30; CDR3 protein: CAWSGASEQYF; CDR3 DNA: TGTGCCTGGAGTGGGGCAAGTGAGCAGTACTTC
D gene: TRBD1; J gene: TRBJ1-6; clone size: NA; V gene: TRBV6-5; CDR3 protein: CASSRDRFWSPLHF; CDR3 DNA: TGTGCCAGCAGTCGGGACAGGTTTTGGTCACCCCTCCACTTT
D gene: NA; J gene: TRBJ1-5; clone size: NA; V gene: TRBV28; CDR3 protein: CASQTHARDGGGQPQHF; CDR3 DNA: TGTGCCAGCCAAACCCACGCGCGGGACGGGGGAGGACAGCCCCAGCATTTT
D gene: TRBD2; J gene: TRBJ2-3; clone size: NA; V gene: TRBV6-2/TRBV6-3; CDR3 protein: CASSENGRSDTQYF; CDR3 DNA: TGTGCCAGCAGCGAGAACGGGAGGTCAGATACGCAGTATTTT
D gene: NA; J gene: TRBJ1-3; clone size: NA; V gene: TRBV6-5; CDR3 protein: CAGGSPGNTIYF; CDR3 DNA: TGTGCCGGGGGGAGTCCGGGAAACACCATATATTTT
D gene: TRBD2; J gene: TRBJ2-3; clone size: NA; V gene: TRBV9; CDR3 protein: CASSVVGRGTDTQYF; CDR3 DNA: TGTGCCAGCAGCGTAGTGGGGAGGGGCACAGATACGCAGTATTTT
D gene: TRBD1; J gene: TRBJ1-5; clone size: NA; V gene: TRBV28; CDR3 protein: CASREGAGNQPQHF; CDR3 DNA: TGTGCCAGCCGAGAGGGGGCCGGCAATCAGCCCCAGCATTTT
D gene: TRBD1; J gene: TRBJ2-5; clone size: NA; V gene: TRBV19; CDR3 protein: CASTTGTGSETQYF; CDR3 DNA: TGTGCCAGTACTACCGGGACAGGGAGCGAGACCCAGTACTTC
D gene: TRBD2; J gene: TRBJ2-1; clone size: NA; V gene: TRBV19; CDR3 protein: CASRTSGTHSYNEQFF; CDR3 DNA: TGTGCCAGCCGGACTAGCGGGACCCACTCCTACAATGAGCAGTTCTTC
D gene: NA; J gene: TRBJ1-1; clone size: NA; V gene: TRBV19; CDR3 protein: CASSMGRRGTEAFF; CDR3 DNA: TGTGCCAGTAGTATGGGCCGGAGGGGAACTGAAGCTTTCTTT
D gene: NA; J gene: TRBJ2-3; clone size: once; V gene: TRBV4-3; CDR3 protein: CASSQDLLGLNTQYF; CDR3 DNA: TGCGCCAGCAGCCAAGATCTCCTGGGCTTGAATACGCAGTATTTT
D gene: NA; J gene: TRBJ1-1; clone size: NA; V gene: TRBV6-5; CDR3 protein: CASNYDRNPTEAFF; CDR3 DNA: TGTGCCAGCAACTACGACAGGAACCCCACTGAAGCTTTCTTT
D gene: NA; J gene: TRBJ1-2; clone size: NA; V gene: TRBV7-2; CDR3 protein: CASRKRSTGLANYGYTF; CDR3 DNA: TGTGCCAGCCGCAAACGTTCCACAGGCCTAGCTAACTATGGCTACACCTTC
D gene: TRBD2; J gene: TRBJ2-7; clone size: NA; V gene: TRBV5-1; CDR3 protein: CASSLVGGGPGSYEQYF; CDR3 DNA: TGCGCCAGCAGCTTGGTCGGGGGAGGGCCCGGCTCCTACGAGCAGTACTTC
D gene: TRBD2; J gene: TRBJ2-1; clone size: once; V gene: TRBV19; CDR3 protein: CASSPSSGNSYNEQFF; CDR3 DNA: TGTGCCAGTAGTCCCAGTAGCGGGAACTCCTACAATGAGCAGTTCTTC
D gene: NA; J gene: TRBJ1-5; clone size: NA; V gene: TRBV3-1/TRBV3-2; CDR3 protein: CASSQLGIGGQPQHF; CDR3 DNA: TGTGCCAGCAGCCAATTAGGAATCGGGGGTCAGCCCCAGCATTTT
D gene: NA; J gene: TRBJ2-7; clone size: NA; V gene: TRBV1; CDR3 protein: CTSSPGHEQYF; CDR3 DNA: TGCACCAGCAGCCCAGGCCACGAGCAGTACTTC
D gene: NA; J gene: TRBJ1-1; clone size: NA; V gene: TRBV7-3; CDR3 protein: CASSSQPGQNTEAFF; CDR3 DNA: TGTGCCAGCAGCTCACAACCGGGACAGAACACTGAAGCTTTCTTT
D gene: NA; J gene: TRBJ1-4; clone size: NA; V gene: TRBV10-3; CDR3 protein: CAISERAPGEKLFF; CDR3 DNA: TGTGCCATCAGTGAGAGGGCCCCGGGGGAAAAACTGTTTTTT
D gene: NA; J gene: TRBJ1-2; clone size: NA; V gene: TRBV5-5; CDR3 protein: CASSSHGGRDYGYTF; CDR3 DNA: TGTGCCAGCAGCTCCCACGGGGGGAGGGACTATGGCTACACCTTC
D gene: NA; J gene: TRBJ1-1; clone size: NA; V gene: TRBV7-9; CDR3 protein: CASSLGGGGFGWNTEAFF; CDR3 DNA: TGTGCCAGCAGCCTAGGGGGGGGCGGGTTCGGTTGGAACACTGAAGCTTTCTTT
D gene: TRBD2; J gene: TRBJ2-5; clone size: NA; V gene: TRBV10-3; CDR3 protein: CAISRGLAGGTGETQYF; CDR3 DNA: TGTGCCATCAGCCGCGGACTAGCGGGGGGCACGGGAGAGACCCAGTACTTC
D gene: TRBD1; J gene: TRBJ1-2; clone size: NA; V gene: TRBV7-9; CDR3 protein: CASSRQGFYGYTF; CDR3 DNA: TGTGCCAGCTCACGACAGGGCTTCTATGGCTACACCTTC
D gene: TRBD1; J gene: TRBJ1-4; clone size: NA; V gene: TRBV3-1/TRBV3-2; CDR3 protein: CASSHRQGTEKLFF; CDR3 DNA: TGTGCCAGCAGCCACCGACAGGGGACTGAAAAACTGTTTTTT
D gene: NA; J gene: TRBJ1-1; clone size: NA; V gene: TRBV6-5; CDR3 protein: CASSLQGNTEAFF; CDR3 DNA: TGTGCCAGCAGTTTACAGGGAAACACTGAAGCTTTCTTT